This T cell receptor (beta chain) stems from a study of T-cell memory formation after mild COVID-19. Comment on this clonotype: What it binds is not known.

Study results and caveats: While clones contracting from day 15 to 85 were balanced between CD4 and CD8, later expanders leaned CD4+. The SARS-CoV-2 specificity of second-wave clones reaching peak at day 37 remained unverified.

TCRdb redid the calling of the 5' RACE reads with MiXCR, one entry per CDR3 protein. The sample yields about 320,000 distinct CDR3 sequences, roughly an eighth seen once. This CDR3 spans 13 amino acids. V lost 4 bases, J lost 1 base, and 7 bases lay in between. The germline CDR1 and CDR2 sequences are LGHNT and FRNRAP. The sample taken for sequencing was PBMCs or a T cell subset sorted from them (not recorded which). This chain joins TRBV12-5 and TRBJ1-1; D perhaps matches TRBD1 (5 bases). This sequence originates from a man between 18 and 29 years old who had mild COVID-19 (a few samples of this study predate the infection). Cell type and time point are not known. CDR3 in DNA: TGTGCTAGTGGTTACGGGGCGAACACTGAAGCTTTCTTT. Translating gives CASGYGANTEAFF.